The 32 T cell receptor beta chains given below trace back to one sample, sequenced in a study of OX40 agonist ivuxolimab in advanced cancers. The repertoire was sequenced with immunoSEQ multiplex PCR; TCRdb's copy has only in-frame clones and lacks some. The table shows approximately 70,000 clones, with 80% to 90% occurring only once. Here the sequenced sample was CD4+ or CD8+ T cells sorted from blood, taken in a trial of the OX40 agonist ivuxolimab. The receptors come from an adult with an advanced solid tumor such as melanoma, head and neck, liver or kidney cancer.

The chain combines TRBV5-5 with TRBJ1-3; 9 bases match TRBD1. The CDR3 sequence is 15 residues long. Germline CDR1 SGHKS, CDR2 YYEKEE (reference sequence). V gave up 6 bases and J gave up 2 bases; unmatched junction bases: 6. The chain's CDR3 is CASTRGDRAGNTIYF. The DNA for the CDR3 is TGTGCCAGCACCCGGGGGGACAGGGCTGGAAACACCATATATTTT.

In DNA form, the CDR3 reads TGTGCCAGCAGTGAAGCGGGAGGGCCAGGAGATACGCAGTATTTT. Residues: CASSEAGGPGDTQYF. V usage is TRBV6-1 and J usage is TRBJ2-3, with 7 bases that match TRBD2. The V segment lost 0 bases and the J segment 5 bases; nucleotides outside the gene matches: 5. The CDR3 loop spans 15 amino acids. CDR1 and CDR2 (germline): MNHNS, SASEGT.

This chain joins TRBV5-5 and TRBJ2-1; D ambiguous. Germline assignment: CDR1 SGHKS and CDR2 YYEKEE (reference sequence). V was pared by 2 bases and J by 5 bases, with 2 bases between. The CDR3 length is 11 residues. Here the CDR3 DNA reads TGTGCCAGCAGCTTTAACAATGAGCAGTTCTTC. Its translation: CASSFNNEQFF.

The chain links TRBV19 to TRBJ1-2; D might be TRBD1 (6 bases). This CDR3 is built from 14 residues. The V and J ends lost 4 bases and 6 bases respectively, with 15 bases between them. Germline V CDR1 and CDR2: LNHDA, SQIVND (reference sequence). This chain's CDR3 is CASSTLGTPHGYTF. CDR3 in DNA: TGTGCCAGTAGTACTCTCGGGACACCCCATGGCTACACCTTC.

CDR3 sequence reads: CASSRGLAGYYNEQFF. In nucleotides, the CDR3 is TGTGCCAGCAGCAGGGGACTAGCGGGATACTACAATGAGCAGTTCTTC. The chain links TRBV5-6 to TRBJ2-1, with 13 bases aligning to TRBD2. After removal of 4 bases from V and 3 bases from J, the junction contained 4 bases not matched to a gene. Germline CDR1 is SGHDT and CDR2 is YYEEEE. This CDR3 is built from 16 residues.

The CDR3 loop reads CASSPTSGRTQYF. The CDR3 DNA is TGTGCCAGCAGCCCGACTAGCGGGAGGACCCAGTACTTC. V usage is TRBV7-2 and J usage is TRBJ2-5, with TRBD2 matching over 12 bases. The CDR3 spans 13 residues. Germline V gene sequence: CDR1 SGHTA, CDR2 FQGNSA. V was pared by 5 bases and J by 7 bases, with 2 bases of the junction left unmatched.

The V and J genes are TRBV2 and TRBJ2-2, with D perhaps matching TRBD2 (6 bases). Trimming took 10 bases from V and 6 from J, leaving 15 bases between them. Germline assignment: CDR1 SNHLY and CDR2 FYNNEI. CDR3 size: 13 residues. CDR3 loop: CATTLGGAGELFF. The CDR3 DNA reads TGTGCCACCACCCTGGGGGGTGCCGGGGAGCTGTTTTTT.

This clone appeared a few times. The rearrangement links TRBV9 to TRBJ2-1; the D is unclear. Germline values: CDR1 SGDLS, CDR2 YYNGEE. V gave up 0 bases and J gave up 6 bases, with 7 bases separating them. This CDR3 has 13 amino acids. The CDR3 DNA follows: TGTGCCAGCAGCGTAGTGGCTAGCAATGAGCAGTTCTTC. It codes for CASSVVASNEQFF.

The CDR3 coding sequence is TGTGCCAGCAGCCTGAGGCTAGGTCGCGAGCAGTACTTC. As protein: CASSLRLGREQYF. This sequence joins TRBV28 and TRBJ2-7; D ambiguous. CDR3 length: 13 residues. CDR1 and CDR2 from the germline V gene are MDHEN and SYDVKM. V lost 6 bases and J lost 6, with 15 bases in between.

This clone was picked up one time. The rearrangement uses TRBV19 and TRBJ1-6, with D possibly matching TRBD1 (6 bases). V lost 5 bases, J lost 14 bases, and 25 bases lay in between. This CDR3 is 16 amino acids long. Germline CDR1 reads LNHDA; CDR2 reads SQIVND (reference sequence). The CDR3 loop is CASSPRQVPHHVALHF. The CDR3 coding sequence is TGTGCCAGTAGTCCGCGACAGGTCCCTCATCATGTCGCCCTCCACTTT.

The gene calls are TRBV29-1 and TRBJ2-1, with 14 bases matching TRBD2. The V gene end was trimmed by 7 bases and the J gene end by 5 bases; junction bases not matched to a gene: 7. The CDR3 is made up of 15 amino acids. Per the germline V gene, CDR1 is SQVTM and CDR2 is ANQGSEA. The CDR3 sequence is CSGTSGRSRDNEQFF. The CDR3 DNA sequence: TGCAGCGGGACTAGCGGGAGGTCCAGGGACAATGAGCAGTTCTTC.

The chain joins TRBV14 to TRBJ2-1; 16 nucleotides align to TRBD2. J gave up 3 bases and V 0 bases, and 8 bases lay outside the gene matches. CDR3 size: 20 residues. Germline-derived CDR1 and CDR2 are SGHDN and FVKESK. DNA of the CDR3: TGTGCCAGCAGCCAAGATCCGGGACTAGCGGGAGGGGGACTCTACAATGAGCAGTTCTTC. It is translated as CASSQDPGLAGGGLYNEQFF. Supplemented by reference TRBV14 and TRBJ2-1, the full variable domain reads EAGVTQFPSHSVIEKGQTVTLRCDPISGHDNLYWYRRVMGKEIKFLLHFVKESKQDESGMPNNRFLAERTGGTYSTLKVQPAELEDSGVYFCASSQDPGLAGGGLYNEQFFGPGTRLTVL.

The rearrangement joins TRBV6-5 to TRBJ2-7; 8 nucleotides align to TRBD2. Germline assignment: CDR1 MNHEY and CDR2 SVGAGI. J gave up 5 bases and V 2 bases, and 8 bases lay outside the gene matches. The length of the CDR3 is 15 residues. The CDR3 spells CASSYGSGNDNEQYF. Here the CDR3 DNA reads TGTGCCAGCAGTTACGGTAGCGGGAACGACAACGAGCAGTACTTC.

The chain combines TRBV21-1 with TRBJ1-2; the D segment call TRBD1 is taken from the table without a DNA check. TRBV21-1 is a documented pseudogene. This CDR3 comprises 16 residues. CDR3 bases: TGTGCCAGCAGCAAAGGGACAGGGGGAGTTAACTATGGCTACACCTTC. This sequence encodes CASSKGTGGVNYGYTF.

The chain couples TRBV9 to TRBJ2-2, with 7 bases identical to TRBD2. In germline, CDR1 is SGDLS, CDR2 YYNGEE. This CDR3 spans 17 amino acids. V shed 0 bases and J 4 bases; nucleotides not matched to a gene: 9. CDR3: CASSVALGLEGTGELFF. CDR3 bases: TGTGCCAGCAGCGTAGCTTTAGGACTAGAGGGCACCGGGGAGCTGTTTTTT.

The rearrangement joins TRBV5-4 to TRBJ2-7, with 9 bases identical to TRBD2. CDR1 is SGHNT and CDR2 is YYREEE in the germline V gene (reference sequence). The CDR3 runs to 14 residues. The junction had 6 bases not matched to a gene; V was cut back by 3 bases and J by 5 bases. The chain's CDR3 is CASSSLAGEDEQYF. CDR3 coding DNA: TGTGCCAGCAGCTCCTTAGCGGGAGAGGACGAGCAGTACTTC.

This chain connects TRBV5-1 to TRBJ1-4; TRBD1 matches 9 bases. This CDR3 is built from 15 residues. Trimming at V came to 0 bases and at J to 7 bases, leaving 4 bases not matched to a gene. Germline values: CDR1 SGHRS, CDR2 YFSETQ. The CDR3, as DNA: TGCGCCAGCAGCTTGGCGGGACAGGGAGCTGAAAAACTGTTTTTT. Its protein product is CASSLAGQGAEKLFF.

The count of this clone is one. The chain is built from TRBV10-1 and TRBJ2-1, with D maybe TRBD2 (6 bases). The germline V gene has CDR1 WNHNN and CDR2 SYGVQD (reference sequence). V shed 2 bases and J shed 9 bases, with 8 bases lying between them. The CDR3 totals 12 residues. Here the CDR3 reads CASSEQGGEQFF. The CDR3 bases are TGCGCCAGCAGTGAGCAGGGAGGTGAGCAGTTCTTC.

The chain carries TRBV27 and TRBJ2-6, with D unclear. CDR1 and CDR2 (germline): MNHEY, SMNVEV (reference sequence). Trimming took 3 bases from V and 0 from J, leaving 9 bases between them. This CDR3 spans 16 amino acids. The CDR3 sequence: CASSFIASSGANVLTF. The CDR3 nucleotides are TGTGCCAGCAGTTTCATTGCTAGCTCTGGGGCCAACGTCCTGACTTTC.

This clone has a single count. The chain carries TRBV6-5 and TRBJ1-2; 7 nucleotides agree with TRBD1. The CDR3 length is 14 residues. The J segment lost 3 bases and the V segment lost 7 bases, leaving 8 bases of the junction unmatched. Germline V gene data show CDR1 as MNHEY and CDR2 as SVGAGI. CDR3 sequence (DNA): TGTGCCAGCAACAAAAGGGACAGATACTATGGCTACACCTTC. Translation: CASNKRDRYYGYTF.

The chain links TRBV15 to TRBJ1-4, with unresolved D. This CDR3 region has 13 residues. Germline loops: CDR1 LNHNV, CDR2 YYDKDF (reference sequence). Between the trimmed V and J ends, which lost 10 bases and 0 bases, there was a span of 9 bases. Written as DNA, the CDR3 is TGTGCCAGCCAACCTGCAACTAATGAAAAACTGTTTTTT. It translates to CASQPATNEKLFF.

This rearrangement joins TRBV4-1 to TRBJ1-4; D possibly corresponds to TRBD1 (5 bases). V dropped 5 bases and J dropped 1 base, with 11 bases sitting between them. This CDR3 is built from 15 residues. CDR1 MGHRA and CDR2 YSYEKL come from the germline V gene. The chain's CDR3 is CASSLHRRTNEKLFF. In nucleotides, the CDR3 is TGCGCCAGCAGCTTACACAGGAGAACTAATGAAAAACTGTTTTTT.

This clone was counted a single time. The chain combines TRBV6-1 with TRBJ2-2; 9 bases are a match to TRBD2. Germline assignment: CDR1 MNHNS and CDR2 SASEGT. This CDR3 is built from 15 residues. With 4 bases clipped from V and 2 bases from J, the junction kept 2 bases outside the gene matches. In DNA, the CDR3 is TGTGCCAGCAGTGTTAGCGGGAGAAACACCGGGGAGCTGTTTTTT. This sequence encodes CASSVSGRNTGELFF.

The chain couples TRBV2 to TRBJ1-5; D might be TRBD1 (5 bases). Germline lookup yields CDR1 SNHLY and CDR2 FYNNEI. The CDR3 covers 15 residues. V was clipped by 0 bases and J by 7 bases, with 13 bases between them. The CDR3 region has the DNA TGTGCCAGCAGTGAAGCGTGGGGGTCGGGGCAGCCCCAGCATTTT. This sequence encodes CASSEAWGSGQPQHF.

The chain has TRBV28 and TRBJ1-2; 7 nucleotides agree with TRBD1. The V and J ends lost 4 bases and 8 bases, in that order; junction bases with no gene match: 28. The CDR3 covers 20 residues. CDR1 is MDHEN and CDR2 is SYDVKM in the germline V gene. CDR3 nucleotides: TGTGCCAGCAGTTCCCTTCGTGGACAACAGGGGCGATTCGTCTGGCGGGGCTACACCTTC. It yields the protein CASSSLRGQQGRFVWRGYTF.

The V gene is TRBV5-6, the J gene TRBJ2-5, with D tentatively TRBD2 (5 bases). Trimming took off 0 bases at V and 0 bases at J, with 6 bases between the two ends. Germline V gene lookup returns CDR1 SGHDT and CDR2 YYEEEE. This CDR3 spans 14 amino acids. The CDR3 DNA reads as TGTGCCAGCAGCTTGGTTAGCGACCAAGAGACCCAGTACTTC. It is translated as CASSLVSDQETQYF. Looking up the rest from reference TRBV5-6 and TRBJ2-5 gives the full variable domain: DAGVTQSPTHLIKTRGQQVTLRCSPKSGHDTVSWYQQALGQGPQFIFQYYEEEERQRGNFPDRFSGHQFPNYSSELNVNALLLGDSALYLCASSLVSDQETQYFGPGTRLLVL.

This rearrangement joins TRBV19 to TRBJ2-1, with D possibly TRBD2 on 5 matching bases. Deletions cut 5 bases from V and 8 bases from J, with 16 bases between. Germline V gives CDR1 LNHDA, CDR2 SQIVND (reference sequence). CDR3 length: 14 residues. The CDR3 reads CASSGWTSSDEQFF. DNA for the CDR3: TGTGCCAGTAGTGGGTGGACTTCATCGGATGAGCAGTTCTTC.

The V call is TRBV28, the J call TRBJ2-5; possible D gene TRBD2, 6 bases. Trimming stripped 6 bases from V and 0 bases from J, with 14 bases between. The CDR3 is made up of 15 amino acids. Germline values: CDR1 MDHEN, CDR2 SYDVKM. Written as DNA, the CDR3 is TGTGCCAGCAGAAGGGCTAGCGCAAACCAAGAGACCCAGTACTTC. It translates to CASRRASANQETQYF. Combining the CDR3 with reference TRBV28 and TRBJ2-5 gives the whole variable domain DVKVTQSSRYLVKRTGEKVFLECVQDMDHENMFWYRQDPGLGLRLIYFSYDVKMKEKGDIPEGYSVSREKKERFSLILESASTNQTSMYLCASRRASANQETQYFGPGTRLLVL.

This clone appeared once. The chain uses TRBV7-9 and TRBJ2-1; 11 bases are a match to TRBD2. The CDR3 extends over 16 amino acids. Germline V gene sequence: CDR1 SEHNR, CDR2 FQNEAQ (reference sequence). Trimming at V came to 4 bases and at J to 7 bases, leaving 9 bases not matched to a gene. CDR3 nucleotides: TGTGCCAGCAGCTCCGCTTTCATAGCGGGAGGGAATGAGCAGTTCTTC. It encodes CASSSAFIAGGNEQFF.

This clone was recorded at least ten times. V usage is TRBV19 and J usage is TRBJ2-1; tentatively, D is TRBD2 (6 bases). The CDR3 extends over 16 amino acids. Germline V gene lookup returns CDR1 LNHDA and CDR2 SQIVND (reference sequence). The V end was cut by 4 bases, the J end by 5 bases, with 18 bases between. The CDR3 bases are TGTGCCAGTAGTACTGACTATAGCGGAGGTGACAATGAGCAGTTCTTC. Protein sequence: CASSTDYSGGDNEQFF. The variable domain in full, completed from reference TRBV19 and TRBJ2-1, reads DGGITQSPKYLFRKEGQNVTLSCEQNLNHDAMYWYRQDPGQGLRLIYYSQIVNDFQKGDIAEGYSVSREKKESFPLTVTSAQKNPTAFYLCASSTDYSGGDNEQFFGPGTRLTVL.

The chain employs TRBV18 and TRBJ2-7; D not certain. This CDR3 is built from 13 residues. V dropped 3 bases and J dropped 1 base, with 7 bases sitting between them. Germline V gene lookup returns CDR1 KGHSH and CDR2 LQKENI. CDR3 residues: CASSPARSYEQYF. Written as DNA, the CDR3 is TGTGCCAGCTCACCCGCGCGTTCCTACGAGCAGTACTTC.

This chain uses TRBV19 with TRBJ1-2; 9 nucleotides line up with TRBD1. With V trimmed by 7 bases and J by 5 bases, 8 bases remained unmatched. The CDR3 is 14 residues long. The V gene's germline CDR1 is LNHDA and CDR2 SQIVND (reference sequence). The CDR3 reads CASNEQGASYGYTF. The CDR3 DNA reads as TGTGCCAGTAATGAACAGGGGGCCTCATATGGCTACACCTTC.